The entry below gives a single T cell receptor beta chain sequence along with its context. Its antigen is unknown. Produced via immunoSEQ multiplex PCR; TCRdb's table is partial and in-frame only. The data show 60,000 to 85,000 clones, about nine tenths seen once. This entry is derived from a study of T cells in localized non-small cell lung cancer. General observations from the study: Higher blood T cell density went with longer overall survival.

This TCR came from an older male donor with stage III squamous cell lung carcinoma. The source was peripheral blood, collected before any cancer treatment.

The CDR3 DNA follows: TGCGCCAGCAAGCAACGGACAGGGCGTGGTTCACCCCTCCACTTT. The encoded protein is CASKQRTGRGSPLHF. The J gene is TRBJ1-6, the V gene TRBV5-1; 8 positions agree with TRBD1. V shed 6 bases, J shed 9 bases, and the junction held 11 bases outside the gene matches. Germline V CDR1 and CDR2: SGHRS, YFSETQ. This CDR3 is 15 amino acids long. Looking up the rest from reference TRBV5-1 and TRBJ1-6 gives the full variable domain: KAGVTQTPRYLIKTRGQQVTLSCSPISGHRSVSWYQQTPGQGLQFLFEYFSETQRNKGNFPGRFSGRQFSNSRSEMNVSTLELGDSALYLCASKQRTGRGSPLHFGNGTRLTVT.